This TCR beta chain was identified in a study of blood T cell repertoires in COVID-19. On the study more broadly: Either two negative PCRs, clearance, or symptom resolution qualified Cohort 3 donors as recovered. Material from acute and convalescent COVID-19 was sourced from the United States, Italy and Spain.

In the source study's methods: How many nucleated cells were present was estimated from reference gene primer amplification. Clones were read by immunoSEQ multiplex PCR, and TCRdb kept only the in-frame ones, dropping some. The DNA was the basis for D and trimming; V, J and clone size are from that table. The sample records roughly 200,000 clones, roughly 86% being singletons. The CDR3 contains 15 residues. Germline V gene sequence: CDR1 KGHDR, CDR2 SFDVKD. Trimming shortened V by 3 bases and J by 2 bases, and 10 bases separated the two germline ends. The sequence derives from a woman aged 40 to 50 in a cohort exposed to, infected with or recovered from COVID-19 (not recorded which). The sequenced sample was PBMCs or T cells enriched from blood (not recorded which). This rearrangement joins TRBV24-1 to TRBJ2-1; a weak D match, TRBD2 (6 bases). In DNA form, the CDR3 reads TGTGCCACCAGTGATGCTACTAGCCCCTACAATGAGCAGTTCTTC. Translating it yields CATSDATSPYNEQFF.